Presented here are 22 T cell receptor delta chains from one specimen sequenced in a study of Vδ1+ human thymocytes. General observations from the study: Highly polyclonal TRG and TRD repertoires with Gaussian CDR3 length distributions appeared in thymus.

What these receptors recognize is not known. Sequences come from RNA converted to cDNA by reverse transcription. CDR3 amplicons came from multiplex PCR with pooled V-gene forward and constant-region reverse primers. TCRdb reprocessed the multiplex PCR reads using CATT. The data show around 26,000 delta-chain clones, with 25% to 30% seen just once and 1.5% to 2% held by the top ten. The sample was Vdelta1+ gamma-delta thymocytes from the thymus. Subset reported: FACS-sorted CD3+ TCRalphabeta- TCRVdelta1+ TCRVdelta2- thymocytes. The source of these receptors is a boy younger than two who had congenital heart surgery.

This clone was recorded a few times. The genes are TRDV1 and TRDJ1, with 9 bases that match TRDD3. This CDR3 region has 20 residues. CDR1 TSWWSYY and CDR2 QGS come from the germline V gene. The ends lost 0 bases at V and 4 bases at J; junction bases unmatched: 18. The CDR3 DNA reads as TGTGCTCTTGGGGAACTAAAGTTTGGTCGTGGGGGATATGGTGGCGATAAACTCATCTTT. Residues: CALGELKFGRGGYGGDKLIF.

This clone was seen a few times. The genes are TRDV1 and TRDJ1; possibly TRDD2 for D (5 bases). Trimming stripped 3 bases from V and 4 bases from J, with 30 bases between. Germline V CDR1 and CDR2: TSWWSYY, QGS. This CDR3 region has 20 residues. The CDR3 region has the DNA TGTGCTCTTGGGGAGCAGTTTCTCCCCACCTACCCCAATTCGGGCGATAAACTCATCTTT. Amino acid sequence: CALGEQFLPTYPNSGDKLIF.

Judged by abundance, this clone is medium-sized. Other nucleotide sequences in the sample specify the same CDR3. The chain has TRDV1 and TRDJ1, with 9 bases aligning to TRDD3. This CDR3 spans 20 amino acids. The V gene end was trimmed by 0 bases and the J gene end by 0 bases; junction bases not matched to a gene: 14. Looked up from germline, CDR1 is TSWWSYY and CDR2 is QGS. DNA of the CDR3: TGTGCTCTTGGGGAACTATCCCTGGCTGGGGGATTAGAGGACACCGATAAACTCATCTTT. Translation: CALGELSLAGGLEDTDKLIF.

This clone has only a few counts. This sequence joins TRDV1 and TRDJ1, with D uncertain. The CDR3 consists of 14 residues. With 0 bases removed from V and 0 bases from J, the gap between germline ends came to 5 bases. CDR1 and CDR2 (germline): TSWWSYY, QGS. The CDR3 nucleotides are TGTGCTCTTGGGGAACTGGGCAACACCGATAAACTCATCTTT. Translating it yields CALGELGNTDKLIF.

The genes are TRDV1 and TRDJ1; 10 bases line up with TRDD3. The CDR3 consists of 17 residues. With 5 bases clipped from V and 5 bases from J, the junction kept 14 bases outside the gene matches. Germline lookup yields CDR1 TSWWSYY and CDR2 QGS. The CDR3 spells CALGPILGDPGGDKLIF. As DNA, the CDR3 is TGTGCTCTTGGGCCCATACTGGGGGATCCCGGCGGTGATAAACTCATCTTT.

In this sample, this clone turned up a few times. Additional DNA sequences in this sample encode the identical CDR3. V usage is TRDV1 and J usage is TRDJ1, with 11 bases matching TRDD3. J lost 0 bases, V lost 0 bases, and 12 bases had no gene match. The germline CDR1 and CDR2 sequences are TSWWSYY and QGS. CDR3 length equals 20 residues. DNA of the CDR3: TGTGCTCTTGGGGAACTCCTACCGCTGGGGGATACCCCCCACACCGATAAACTCATCTTT. It specifies CALGELLPLGDTPHTDKLIF.

The chain recombines TRDV1 with TRDJ1; tentatively, D is TRDD3 (6 bases). Germline loops: CDR1 TSWWSYY, CDR2 QGS. V lost 0 bases, J lost 0 bases, and 26 bases lay in between. The CDR3 runs 21 residues. CDR3 region: CALGELHVQPWGPPYTDKLIF. The CDR3 DNA is TGTGCTCTTGGGGAACTCCACGTTCAACCTTGGGGGCCACCGTACACCGATAAACTCATCTTT.

V is TRDV1 and J is TRDJ1, with 8 bases that match TRDD3. With 1 base clipped from V and 3 bases from J, the junction kept 37 bases outside the gene matches. The germline V gene has CDR1 TSWWSYY and CDR2 QGS. This CDR3 region has 26 residues. DNA for the CDR3: TGTGCTCTTGGGGAACACCATTCCTTCCCAGGGGGACCGTCGTACTGGGGGCCCCGGAGGGCCGATAAACTCATCTTT. Translated, it gives CALGEHHSFPGGPSYWGPRRADKLIF.

There are a few counts of this clone. At one end, the junction sequence differs from germline, possibly due to a read error. This chain joins TRDV1 and TRDJ1; 7 bases are a match to TRDD2. CDR1 is TSWWSYY, CDR2 QGS, per germline. The CDR3 loop spans 13 amino acids. The CDR3 bases are TGTGCTCTTGGGGTCTCTCCCTTCCTGCGAGCCTTCTTC. Translating it yields CALGVSPFLRAFF.

This clone was detected a few times. The genes are TRDV1 and TRDJ1; D uncertain. V shed 2 bases and J shed 0 bases, with 19 bases lying between them. Germline CDR1 reads TSWWSYY; CDR2 reads QGS. The CDR3 has 18 amino acids. The CDR3 here is CALGESLLSPKYTDKLIF. The DNA of the CDR3 is TGTGCTCTTGGGGAATCTCTCCTTTCCCCCAAATACACCGATAAACTCATCTTT.

There are a few counts of this clone. The chain has TRDV1 and TRDJ1; 13 bases are shared with TRDD3. The CDR3 sequence is 17 residues long. Germline V gene sequence: CDR1 TSWWSYY, CDR2 QGS. V was clipped by 9 bases and J by 3 bases; unmatched bases: 13. The CDR3 loop reads CALCTTILGDTADKLIF. The CDR3 DNA reads as TGTGCTCTGTGTACGACCATACTGGGGGATACGGCCGATAAACTCATCTTT.

This clone was counted between two and nine times. Within the sample, other DNA sequences also encode this same CDR3. V and J are TRDV1 and TRDJ1, with D uncertain. Per the germline V gene, CDR1 is TSWWSYY and CDR2 is QGS. This CDR3 region has 15 residues. The V gene lost 1 base and the J gene lost 2 bases, with 11 bases spanning the gap. Written as DNA, the CDR3 is TGTGCTCTTGGGGAACAGGGACCTATGACCGATAAACTCATCTTT. This codes for CALGEQGPMTDKLIF.

Remarks on this clone: The junction does not match germline at one end; this may be a read error. In the same sample, other DNA sequences code for this CDR3. The chain joins TRDV2 to TRDJ2, with 13 bases identical to TRDD3. This CDR3 region has 17 residues. Germline V lookup: CDR1 GEAIGNYY, CDR2 EKD. CDR3 residues: CACDTVLGDTLTAQLFF. CDR3 DNA sequence: TGTGCCTGTGACACCGTACTGGGGGATACGTTGACAGCACAGCTCTTCTTT.

V is TRDV1 and J is TRDJ1, with 11 bases identical to TRDD3. This CDR3 comprises 19 residues. The junction had 14 bases not matched to a gene; V was cut back by 1 base and J by 4 bases. Germline CDR1 reads TSWWSYY; CDR2 reads QGS. The CDR3 loop is CALGERGYEYWGIVDKLIF. DNA for the CDR3: TGTGCTCTTGGGGAACGAGGTTACGAGTACTGGGGGATAGTCGATAAACTCATCTTT.

As for this clone: Other DNA sequences within the sample encode an identical CDR3. This chain uses TRDV1 with TRDJ1; 11 nucleotides match TRDD3. Germline V CDR1 and CDR2: TSWWSYY, QGS. CDR3 length: 20 amino acids. V shed 0 bases and J 0 bases; nucleotides not matched to a gene: 12. The CDR3 is CALGELWGVGGYGYTDKLIF. The CDR3 bases are TGTGCTCTTGGGGAACTATGGGGGGTTGGGGGATACGGGTACACCGATAAACTCATCTTT.

This clone was counted a few times. The genes are TRDV1 and TRDJ1; D gene ambiguous. V shed 3 bases and J shed 2 bases, with 13 bases lying between them. Germline CDR1 is TSWWSYY and CDR2 is QGS. This CDR3 region has 15 residues. This CDR3 is CALGELTRWTDKLIF. In DNA form, the CDR3 reads TGTGCTCTTGGGGAGCTCACCCGTTGGACCGATAAACTCATCTTT.

This chain connects TRDV1 to TRDJ2; 9 nucleotides line up with TRDD3. The CDR3 consists of 26 residues. Germline trimming cut 1 base from V and 0 bases from J; bases unmatched to any gene: 30. Germline values: CDR1 TSWWSYY, CDR2 QGS. Written as DNA, the CDR3 is TGTGCTCTTGGGGAACGTATTCTCATCATCCAACGTTCGCCGGTGGGGGATATCACTTTGACAGCACAACTCTTCTTT. Protein product: CALGERILIIQRSPVGDITLTAQLFF.

V and J are TRDV1 and TRDJ1, with 7 bases lining up with TRDD3. CDR1 and CDR2 from the germline V gene are TSWWSYY and QGS. The CDR3 runs 14 residues. V gave up 4 bases and J gave up 0 bases; unmatched junction bases: 2. CDR3 in DNA: TGTGCTCTTGGGGTACTGGGGTACACCGATAAACTCATCTTT. Protein product: CALGVLGYTDKLIF.

Worth noting for this clone: Other DNA sequences in the sample encode the same CDR3. The chain joins TRDV1 to TRDJ1, with D unclear. Trimming removed 3 bases at V and 1 base at J, with 21 bases between. Germline CDR1 and CDR2: TSWWSYY and QGS. The CDR3 sequence is 18 residues long. As DNA, the CDR3 is TGTGCTCTTGGGGATATGATCTCTACTCAGCCCTTCACCGATAAACTCATCTTT. Translation: CALGDMISTQPFTDKLIF.

The J gene is TRDJ1, the V gene TRDV1; D not resolved. Trimming removed 9 bases from V and 0 bases from J, with 29 bases in between. Germline assignment: CDR1 TSWWSYY and CDR2 QGS. There are 19 residues in the CDR3. CDR3: CALVGANYPRARDTDKLIF. CDR3 nucleotides: TGTGCTCTCGTGGGTGCAAACTACCCGCGCGCAAGGGACACCGATAAACTCATCTTT.

As for this clone: Other nucleotide sequences from this sample produce the same CDR3. The chain couples TRDV1 to TRDJ1, with 8 bases lining up with TRDD3. Looked up from germline, CDR1 is TSWWSYY and CDR2 is QGS. This CDR3 region has 18 residues. After removal of 5 bases from V and 2 bases from J, the junction contained 16 bases not matched to a gene. CDR3: CALGKPLRLGASTDKLIF. The CDR3 DNA sequence: TGTGCTCTTGGGAAACCCCTACGACTGGGGGCCTCAACCGATAAACTCATCTTT.

As concerns this clone: At one end, the junction sequence differs from germline, possibly due to a read error. The chain carries TRDV1 and TRDJ1, with D maybe TRDD3 (7 bases). The CDR3 loop spans 24 amino acids. CDR1 and CDR2 (germline): TSWWSYY, QGS. The CDR3 protein is CALGKLDPAYAGWGVIVRTDKLIF. The CDR3 region has the DNA TGTGCTCTTGGGAAACTAGACCCCGCCTATGCTGGCTGGGGGGTAATAGTCCGAACCGATAAACTCATCTTT.